Listed below are T cell receptor beta chains from one sample, sequenced in a study of post-analysis software for immune sequencing data. TCRdb re-called the PCR reads through MiXCR, storing one row per CDR3 protein. The table lists some 700,000 distinct CDR3 sequences, 55% to 60% of them singletons. Material: blood. These receptors were collected from a girl aged 2-10 years with multiple sclerosis. The CDR3 runs from the conserved cysteine through the conserved F or W. D genes are given only for firm matches. A row's size may be missing; if present it is once, few, many or a size class.

D	size	V	length	J	DNA	CDR3
.	.	TRBV3-1	15	TRBJ1-2	TGTGCCAGCAGCCAAGATGGATCAGGAAAATATGGCTACACCTTC	CASSQDGSGKYGYTF
.	.	TRBV4-2	17	TRBJ2-3	TGTGCCAGCAGCCGCCAATGGAGCGGTTCCCTCACAGATACGCAGTATTTT	CASSRQWSGSLTDTQYF
TRBD1	few	TRBV7-6	14	TRBJ2-1	TGTGCCAGCAGCTTGGGACAGGGGGCGATTGAGCAGTTCTTC	CASSLGQGAIEQFF
.	.	TRBV7-2	15	TRBJ1-2	TGTGCCAGCAGCTTGGCGGACAATGTCGTATATGGCTACACCTTC	CASSLADNVVYGYTF
TRBD2	.	TRBV20-1	13	TRBJ2-1	TGCAGTGCTAGGGCCCGGGGGGTCCGTGAGCAGTTCTTC	CSARARGVREQFF
.	.	TRBV7-2	14	TRBJ1-2	TGTGCCAGCAGCCCGAGGCCAGGGGACTATGGCTACACCTTC	CASSPRPGDYGYTF
.	.	TRBV7-2	15	TRBJ2-7	TGTGCCAGCAGCTTACTCGGCAGGGTAACCTACGAGCAGTACTTC	CASSLLGRVTYEQYF
.	.	TRBV12-3/TRBV12-4	13	TRBJ2-5	TGTGCCAGCAGTACAGACGGGAAAGAGACCCAGTACTTC	CASSTDGKETQYF
TRBD1	.	TRBV6-6	15	TRBJ1-1	TGTGCCAGCATGGGGACAGGCCCCTCGAACACTGAAGCTTTCTTT	CASMGTGPSNTEAFF
.	.	TRBV20-1	16	TRBJ2-7	TGCAGTGCTAGAGAGCTGGCGAGAGGCAGGGTGGCCGAGCAGTACTTC	CSARELARGRVAEQYF
.	few	TRBV3-1	13	TRBJ1-1	TGTGCCAGCAGCCAAGCAGGGAACACTGAAGCTTTCTTT	CASSQAGNTEAFF
TRBD1	.	TRBV6-2/TRBV6-3	12	TRBJ2-5	TGTGCCAGCTGGGACAGACAAGAGACCCAGTACTTC	CASWDRQETQYF
TRBD1	.	TRBV6-6	14	TRBJ1-2	TGCGCCAGCAGTACCCGGGACAGGGACTATGGCTACACCTTC	CASSTRDRDYGYTF
.	.	TRBV3-1	14	TRBJ2-3	TGTGCCAGCAGCCAAGGGGGCAGCCCGGATACGCAGTATTTT	CASSQGGSPDTQYF
.	.	TRBV12-3/TRBV12-4	13	TRBJ1-2	TGTGCCAGCACCCTGGGGACGGGTTATGGCTACACCTTC	CASTLGTGYGYTF
.	.	TRBV6-2/TRBV6-3	14	TRBJ1-5	TGTGCCAGCAGGGACGGACAGCTATATCAGCCCCAGCATTTT	CASRDGQLYQPQHF
.	.	TRBV20-1	16	TRBJ2-2	TGCAGTGCTAGAGAGGGGGGGGCGCGGGTGACCGGGGAGCTGTTTTTT	CSAREGGARVTGELFF
.	few	TRBV7-2	14	TRBJ2-5	TGTGCCAGCAGCTTCGGCCGGGGGCGAGAGACCCAGTACTTC	CASSFGRGRETQYF
.	few	TRBV20-1	13	TRBJ2-7	TGCAGTGCTAAGGTCGGATCCTCCTACGAGCAGTACTTC	CSAKVGSSYEQYF
.	.	TRBV6-2/TRBV6-3	19	TRBJ2-6	TGTGCCAGCAGTTACTCGAGCGGGACAGGTGAAGCTGGGGCCAACGTCCTGACTTTC	CASSYSSGTGEAGANVLTF
.	.	TRBV6-6	15	TRBJ2-1	TGTGCCAGCACTCCCCGCCTGGGACTTATCAATGAGCAGTTCTTC	CASTPRLGLINEQFF
TRBD1	.	TRBV7-9	13	TRBJ1-2	TGTGCCAGCAGCCCCCGGGACAGGGGCGACTACACCTTC	CASSPRDRGDYTF
TRBD2	.	TRBV5-5	18	TRBJ2-3	TGTGCCAGCAGCGTTACCGGGACTAGCGAACCTAGCACAGATACGCAGTATTTT	CASSVTGTSEPSTDTQYF
.	.	TRBV7-6	15	TRBJ2-1	TGTGCCAGCAGCTGGCGGGACGACTCCTACAATGAGCAGTTCTTC	CASSWRDDSYNEQFF
.	few	TRBV6-6	13	TRBJ2-7	TGTGCCAGCAGCCGAGCGGAGTCCTACGAGCAGTACTTC	CASSRAESYEQYF
.	.	TRBV29-1	11	TRBJ1-2	TGCAGCGTTGTGGAGGTCTATGGCTACACCTTC	CSVVEVYGYTF
TRBD1	.	TRBV5-6	15	TRBJ1-1	TGTGCCAGCAGCACCTGGGACAGAGTGAACACTGAAGCTTTCTTT	CASSTWDRVNTEAFF
.	.	TRBV20-1	12	TRBJ2-7	TGCAGTTCCACGGCTAGTTCCTACGAGCAGTACTTC	CSSTASSYEQYF
TRBD1	.	TRBV5-1	15	TRBJ1-1	TGCGCCAGCAGCTTTACAGGGGTGACGAACACTGAAGCTTTCTTT	CASSFTGVTNTEAFF
.	once	TRBV4-3	17	TRBJ2-1	TGCGCCAGCAGCCAAGATAGAGGGGTGGGATTTTACAATGAGCAGTTCTTC	CASSQDRGVGFYNEQFF
TRBD1	few	TRBV13	15	TRBJ2-7	TGTGCCAGCAGCTCACCCGGGACAGCTGCCTACGAGCAGTACTTC	CASSSPGTAAYEQYF
.	once	TRBV11-2	13	TRBJ1-1	TGTGCCAGCAGCTTAGATCAGGCCAGGGAAGCTTTCTTT	CASSLDQAREAFF
.	.	TRBV7-3	14	TRBJ2-5	TGTGCCAGCAGCTCCGGGATTGGACGGGGAGAGCAGTACTTC	CASSSGIGRGEQYF
TRBD1	.	TRBV7-8	18	TRBJ2-1	TGTGCCAGCAGCTTAGAACAGGGGGCCATACCATTCAACAATGAGCAGTTCTTC	CASSLEQGAIPFNNEQFF
.	.	TRBV29-1	12	TRBJ1-1	TGCAGCGTTGAGGCCACCAACACTGAAGCTTTCTTT	CSVEATNTEAFF